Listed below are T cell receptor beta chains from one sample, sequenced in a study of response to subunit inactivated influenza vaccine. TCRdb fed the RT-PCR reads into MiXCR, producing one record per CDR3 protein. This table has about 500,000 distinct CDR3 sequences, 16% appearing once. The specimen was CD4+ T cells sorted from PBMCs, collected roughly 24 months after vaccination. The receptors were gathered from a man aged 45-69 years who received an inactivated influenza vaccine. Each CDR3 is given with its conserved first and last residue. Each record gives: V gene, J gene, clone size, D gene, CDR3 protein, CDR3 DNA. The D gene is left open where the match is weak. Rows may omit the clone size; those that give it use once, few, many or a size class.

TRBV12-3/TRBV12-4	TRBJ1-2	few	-	CASSLGPPGGYTF	TGTGCCAGCAGCCTCGGCCCACCGGGAGGCTACACCTTC
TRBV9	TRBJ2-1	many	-	CASSPQGDSLYEQFF	TGTGCCAGCAGCCCCCAGGGAGATTCTCTCTACGAGCAGTTCTTC
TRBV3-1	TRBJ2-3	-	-	CASSQGTGNTDTQYF	TGTGCCAGCAGCCAAGGGACGGGTAACACAGATACGCAGTATTTT
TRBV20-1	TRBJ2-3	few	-	CSATPGGRRVNTQYF	TGCAGTGCTACCCCCGGGGGGCGTAGGGTGAATACGCAGTATTTT
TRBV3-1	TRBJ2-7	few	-	CASSQDYLGRAATYEQYF	TGTGCCAGCAGCCAAGACTATTTGGGAAGGGCAGCAACCTACGAGCAGTACTTC
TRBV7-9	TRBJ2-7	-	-	CASSARGAYEQYF	TGTGCCAGCAGCGCCAGGGGGGCTTACGAGCAGTACTTC
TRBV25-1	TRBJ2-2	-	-	CASSAGTGELFF	TGTGCCAGCAGCGCAGGGACCGGGGAGCTGTTTTTT
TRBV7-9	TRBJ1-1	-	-	CASSLNPGATNTEAFF	TGTGCCAGCAGCTTAAATCCGGGGGCAACGAACACTGAAGCTTTCTTT
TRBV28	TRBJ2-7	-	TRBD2	CASRISGIYEQYF	TGTGCCAGCAGAATCAGCGGGATCTACGAGCAGTACTTC
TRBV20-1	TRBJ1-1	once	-	CSARGGGPNTEAFF	TGCAGTGCTAGAGGCGGTGGCCCAAACACTGAAGCTTTCTTT
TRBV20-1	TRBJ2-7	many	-	CSASLNFWEQYF	TGCAGTGCTAGTTTAAATTTCTGGGAGCAGTACTTC
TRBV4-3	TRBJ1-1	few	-	CASSQDFQQGTEAFF	TGCGCCAGCAGCCAAGATTTTCAGCAGGGCACTGAAGCTTTCTTT
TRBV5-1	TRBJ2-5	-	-	CASSPGSDETQYF	TGCGCCAGCAGCCCTGGAAGTGACGAGACCCAGTACTTC
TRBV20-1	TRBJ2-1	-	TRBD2	CSARPTSGSSDEQFF	TGCAGTGCTAGACCCACTAGCGGGAGTAGCGATGAGCAGTTCTTC
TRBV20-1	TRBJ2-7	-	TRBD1	CSARGTAYEQYF	TGCAGTGCCAGGGGGACGGCCTACGAGCAGTACTTC
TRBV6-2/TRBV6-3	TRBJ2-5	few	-	CASSGRLPQETQYF	TGTGCCAGCAGTGGACGGCTTCCCCAAGAGACCCAGTACTTC
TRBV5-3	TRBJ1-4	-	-	CASRGSLAGGNEKLFF	TGTGCCAGTCGTGGATCCCTTGCGGGAGGGAATGAAAAACTGTTTTTT
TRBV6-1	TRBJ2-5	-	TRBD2	CASTPKRGAFQETQYF	TGTGCCAGCACGCCTAAGCGGGGGGCCTTTCAAGAGACCCAGTACTTC